The T cell receptor (beta chain) described here comes from a study of T cells in Graves' hyperthyroidism and ophthalmopathy. Authors of the study amplified TCR beta CDR3 regions from RNA transcripts. The primer set for the first-round RT-PCR of the TCR CDR3 was HTBI. TCRdb called the multiplex PCR reads again in MiXCR, with one record for every CDR3 protein. Of around 800,000 distinct CDR3 sequences listed, roughly 37% are singletons. The germline V gene encodes CDR1 SGHTA and CDR2 FQGNSA. The CDR3 is 16 residues long. V dropped 3 bases and J dropped 1 base, with 16 bases sitting between them. The clonotype was recovered from a man between 18 and 29 years old with Graves' hyperthyroidism. The sequencing sample was made of blood. This rearrangement joins TRBV7-2 to TRBJ2-7; D remains ambiguous. CDR3 bases: TGTGCCAGCAGCTTGACCCCGGAAGGGTTTTCCTACGAGCAGTACTTC. This encodes CASSLTPEGFSYEQYF.